The next 4 T cell receptor beta chains were all read from a single sample in a study of T cells after yellow fever vaccination. MiXCR, applied by TCRdb to the 5' RACE reads, yields one record per CDR3 protein. The table shows some 340,000 distinct CDR3 sequences, with over 4% occurring only once. Sequenced here: PBMCs, sampled 5 days after the yellow fever booster vaccination. Every receptor here comes from a young man who received the YFV17D yellow fever vaccine.

The chain joins TRBV10-2 to TRBJ2-3; possibly TRBD2 for D (7 bases). V was trimmed by 1 base and J by 2 bases, leaving 13 bases between them. Germline V gives CDR1 WSHSY, CDR2 SAAADI. CDR3 length equals 16 residues. The chain's CDR3 is CASSELRGGDTDTQYF. The CDR3 DNA is TGCGCCAGCAGTGAGTTGCGCGGGGGCGACACAGATACGCAGTATTTT.

In its sample, this clonotype was seen many times. This chain joins TRBV11-2 and TRBJ1-1, with D possibly matching TRBD1 (5 bases). V shed 2 bases and J shed 7 bases, with 14 bases lying between them. Germline V gene data show CDR1 as SGHAT and CDR2 as FQNNGV. The CDR3 runs to 14 residues. The DNA of the CDR3 is TGTGCCAGCAGCTTACCTCTCAGGACACTTGAAGCTTTCTTT. Protein product: CASSLPLRTLEAFF.

This clonotype was detected only a few times. V usage is TRBV7-9 and J usage is TRBJ2-7; D may match TRBD1 or TRBD2 (6 bases each). Trimming took 0 bases from V and 2 from J, leaving 14 bases between them. The CDR3 has 16 amino acids. CDR1 and CDR2 from the germline V gene are SEHNR and FQNEAQ (reference sequence). The CDR3 reads CASSLAGGTRAYEQYV. The CDR3 DNA is TGTGCCAGCAGCTTAGCGGGCGGGACACGAGCCTACGAGCAGTACGTC.

The table lists this clonotype with a few counts. This rearrangement joins TRBV6-4 to TRBJ1-1; D gene uncertain. The CDR3 covers 13 residues. CDR1 is MRHNA and CDR2 is SNTAGT in the germline V gene. V was shortened by 6 bases and J by 1 base, with 9 bases between the two germline ends. The CDR3 coding sequence is TGTGCCAGCAGGGAGCAGGAGAACACTGAAGCTTTCTTT. Translated: CASREQENTEAFF.